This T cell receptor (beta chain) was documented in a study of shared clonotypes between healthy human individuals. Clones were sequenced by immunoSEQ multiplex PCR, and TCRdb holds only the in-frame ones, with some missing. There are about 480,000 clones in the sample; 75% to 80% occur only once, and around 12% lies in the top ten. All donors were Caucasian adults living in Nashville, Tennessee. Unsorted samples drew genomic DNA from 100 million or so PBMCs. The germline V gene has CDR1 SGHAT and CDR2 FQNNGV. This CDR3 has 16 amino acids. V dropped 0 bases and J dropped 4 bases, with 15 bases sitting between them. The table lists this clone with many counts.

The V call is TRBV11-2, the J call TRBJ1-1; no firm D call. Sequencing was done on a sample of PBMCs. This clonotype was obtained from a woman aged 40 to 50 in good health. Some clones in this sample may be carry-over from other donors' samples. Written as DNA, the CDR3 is TGTGCCAGCAGCTTAGAATTCAAGGTGGCGCGCACTGAAGCTTTCTTT. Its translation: CASSLEFKVARTEAFF.